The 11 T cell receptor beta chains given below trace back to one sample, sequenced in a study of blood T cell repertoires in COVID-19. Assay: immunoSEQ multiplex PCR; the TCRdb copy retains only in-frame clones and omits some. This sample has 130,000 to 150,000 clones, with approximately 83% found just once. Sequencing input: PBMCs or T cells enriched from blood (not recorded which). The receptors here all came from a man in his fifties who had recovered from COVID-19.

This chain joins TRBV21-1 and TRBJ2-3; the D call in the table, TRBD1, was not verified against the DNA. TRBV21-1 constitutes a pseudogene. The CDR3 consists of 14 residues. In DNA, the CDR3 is TGTGCCAGCAGCAAACAGGGGCCGGGAGATACGCAGTATTTT. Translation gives CASSKQGPGDTQYF.

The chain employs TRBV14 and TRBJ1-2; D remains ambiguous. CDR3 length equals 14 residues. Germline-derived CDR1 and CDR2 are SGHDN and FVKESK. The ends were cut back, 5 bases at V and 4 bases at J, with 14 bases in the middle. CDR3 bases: TGTGCCAGCAGCGGGCAGACAATCTCCTATGGCTACACCTTC. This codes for CASSGQTISYGYTF.

Here the CDR3 reads CASPPGRGTYEQYF. DNA of the CDR3: TGTGCCAGCCCACCCGGCAGGGGGACCTACGAGCAGTACTTC. The chain couples TRBV2 to TRBJ2-7, with 7 bases matching TRBD1. CDR1 SNHLY and CDR2 FYNNEI come from the germline V gene. The V gene end was trimmed by 8 bases and the J gene end by 2 bases; junction bases not matched to a gene: 9. There are 14 residues in the CDR3.

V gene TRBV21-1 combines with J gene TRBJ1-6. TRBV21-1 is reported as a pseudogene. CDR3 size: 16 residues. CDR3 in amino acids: CASSPRGAPNNSPLHF. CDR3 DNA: TGTGCCAGCAGTCCCCGGGGGGCTCCGAATAATTCACCCCTCCACTTT.

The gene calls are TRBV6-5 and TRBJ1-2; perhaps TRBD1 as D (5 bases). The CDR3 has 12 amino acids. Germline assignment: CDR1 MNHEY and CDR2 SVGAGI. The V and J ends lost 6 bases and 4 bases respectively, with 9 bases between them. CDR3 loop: CASRTAGYGYTF. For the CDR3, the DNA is TGTGCCAGCAGGACAGCGGGCTATGGCTACACCTTC.

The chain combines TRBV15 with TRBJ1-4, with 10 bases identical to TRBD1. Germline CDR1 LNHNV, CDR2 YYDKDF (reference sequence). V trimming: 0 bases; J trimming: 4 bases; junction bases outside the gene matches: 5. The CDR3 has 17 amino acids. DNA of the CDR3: TGTGCCACCAGCAGAGACGGACAGGGGGTTTATAATGAAAAACTGTTTTTT. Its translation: CATSRDGQGVYNEKLFF.

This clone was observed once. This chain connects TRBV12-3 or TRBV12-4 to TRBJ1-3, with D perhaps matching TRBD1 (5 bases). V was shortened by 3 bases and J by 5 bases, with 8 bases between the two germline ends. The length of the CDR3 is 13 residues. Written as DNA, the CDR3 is TGTGCCAGCAGTTTGGGGCAGCGAAACACCATATATTTT. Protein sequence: CASSLGQRNTIYF.

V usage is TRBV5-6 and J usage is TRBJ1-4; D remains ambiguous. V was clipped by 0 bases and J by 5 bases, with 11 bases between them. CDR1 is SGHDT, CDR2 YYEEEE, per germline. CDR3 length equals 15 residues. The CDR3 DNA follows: TGTGCCAGCAGCTTGGCAGGAACGTTGAATGAAAAACTGTTTTTT. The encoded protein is CASSLAGTLNEKLFF.

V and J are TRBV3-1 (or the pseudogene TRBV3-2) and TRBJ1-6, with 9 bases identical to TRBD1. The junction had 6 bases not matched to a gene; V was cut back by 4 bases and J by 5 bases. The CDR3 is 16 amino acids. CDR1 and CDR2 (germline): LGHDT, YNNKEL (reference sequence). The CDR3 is CASSRKGQGNNSPLHF. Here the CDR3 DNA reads TGTGCCAGCAGCCGGAAGGGACAGGGAAATAATTCACCCCTCCACTTT.

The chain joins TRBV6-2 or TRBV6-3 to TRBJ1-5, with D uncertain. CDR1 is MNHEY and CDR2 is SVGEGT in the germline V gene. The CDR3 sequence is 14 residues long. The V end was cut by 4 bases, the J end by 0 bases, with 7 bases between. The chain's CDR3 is CASSSFYSNQPQHF. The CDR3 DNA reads TGTGCCAGCAGTTCCTTCTATAGCAATCAGCCCCAGCATTTT.

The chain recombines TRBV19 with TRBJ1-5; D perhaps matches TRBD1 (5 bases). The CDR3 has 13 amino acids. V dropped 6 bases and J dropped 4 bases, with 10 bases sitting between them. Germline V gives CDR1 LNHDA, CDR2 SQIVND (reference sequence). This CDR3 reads CASSRQPNQPQHF. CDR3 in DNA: TGTGCCAGTAGCCGACAGCCTAATCAGCCCCAGCATTTT. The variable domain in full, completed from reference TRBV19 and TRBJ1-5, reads DGGITQSPKYLFRKEGQNVTLSCEQNLNHDAMYWYRQDPGQGLRLIYYSQIVNDFQKGDIAEGYSVSREKKESFPLTVTSAQKNPTAFYLCASSRQPNQPQHFGDGTRLSIL.